This is a list of T cell receptor beta chains from one sample in a study of T cell changes during pregnancy in multiple sclerosis. The table came from immunoSEQ multiplex PCR; TCRdb's copy has only in-frame clones and leaves some out. The top ten hold approximately 15% of the sample, which has 12,000 or so clones, about 85% seen once. This specimen consisted of CD8+ T cells from peripheral blood mononuclear cells, obtained in the second trimester of pregnancy. These receptors were taken from a female donor in good health, enrolled as a control in a pregnancy study. Both conserved end residues are part of each CDR3. Each record gives: V gene, clone size, D gene, J gene, CDR3 DNA, CDR3 protein. A D gene is named only where the DNA matches it firmly. The size of a clone is reported for some rows only, either as once, few or many, or as a class for expanded clones.

V gene: TRBV5-1
clone size: NA
D gene: NA
J gene: TRBJ1-4
CDR3 DNA: TGCGCCAGCAAAACATGGGGGGAAGATGAAAAACTGTTTTTT
CDR3 protein: CASKTWGEDEKLFF

V gene: TRBV27
clone size: NA
D gene: NA
J gene: TRBJ1-2
CDR3 DNA: TGTGCCAGCAGCCAAATCCGGACAGACAACTATGGCTACACCTTC
CDR3 protein: CASSQIRTDNYGYTF

V gene: TRBV21-1
clone size: once
D gene: NA
J gene: TRBJ1-3
CDR3 DNA: TGTGCCAGCAGCAAAGGAGGCCAATGCTCTGGAAACACCATATATTTT
CDR3 protein: CASSKGGQCSGNTIYF

V gene: TRBV7-2
clone size: NA
D gene: NA
J gene: TRBJ1-3
CDR3 DNA: TGTGCCAGCAGCTTAGACAGCTCTGGAAACACCATATATTTT
CDR3 protein: CASSLDSSGNTIYF

V gene: TRBV2
clone size: few
D gene: NA
J gene: TRBJ2-1
CDR3 DNA: TGTGCCAGCAGTGAATTTTTTAACAATGAGCAGTTCTTC
CDR3 protein: CASSEFFNNEQFF

V gene: TRBV27
clone size: NA
D gene: TRBD1
J gene: TRBJ2-7
CDR3 DNA: TGTGCCAGCGGCCTTCATGCAATAAGGGGACAGGTCCACGAGCAGTACTTC
CDR3 protein: CASGLHAIRGQVHEQYF

V gene: TRBV4-1
clone size: NA
D gene: TRBD1
J gene: TRBJ2-7
CDR3 DNA: TGCGCCAGCAGCCAAGATAAGGGGACAGGGGGCTACGAGCAGTACTTC
CDR3 protein: CASSQDKGTGGYEQYF

V gene: TRBV25-1
clone size: NA
D gene: NA
J gene: TRBJ2-5
CDR3 DNA: TGTGCCAGCAGTGACCGGTCCCTAGCCGAGGCCCAGTACTTC
CDR3 protein: CASSDRSLAEAQYF

V gene: TRBV6-1
clone size: NA
D gene: NA
J gene: TRBJ2-1
CDR3 DNA: TGTGCCAGCAGTGAAAGTAGCGGTACCTACAATGAGCAGTTCTTC
CDR3 protein: CASSESSGTYNEQFF

V gene: TRBV19
clone size: once
D gene: TRBD1
J gene: TRBJ1-1
CDR3 DNA: TGTGCCAGTAGGGACAGGGGTAACACTGAAGCTTTCTTT
CDR3 protein: CASRDRGNTEAFF

V gene: TRBV9
clone size: NA
D gene: TRBD2
J gene: TRBJ2-1
CDR3 DNA: TGTGCCAGCAGCCCGCAGAGCGGGAGGAATCTCAATGAGCAGTTCTTC
CDR3 protein: CASSPQSGRNLNEQFF

V gene: TRBV30
clone size: medium-sized
D gene: TRBD1
J gene: TRBJ2-2
CDR3 DNA: TGTGCCTGGAGTCCCGGACAGGGATGGGGCACCGGGGAGCTGTTTTTT
CDR3 protein: CAWSPGQGWGTGELFF

V gene: TRBV27
clone size: NA
D gene: TRBD2
J gene: TRBJ2-7
CDR3 DNA: TGTGCCAGCAGTTTACAGGGACTAAATGAGCAGTACTTC
CDR3 protein: CASSLQGLNEQYF

V gene: TRBV27
clone size: NA
D gene: NA
J gene: TRBJ2-1
CDR3 DNA: TGTGCCAGCAGTTTAGGGCGGGGCCCCTCCTACAATGAGCAGTTCTTC
CDR3 protein: CASSLGRGPSYNEQFF

V gene: TRBV14
clone size: NA
D gene: NA
J gene: TRBJ1-1
CDR3 DNA: TGTGCCAGCAGCCAACAACGCAGGGCCATGAACACTGAAGCTTTCTTT
CDR3 protein: CASSQQRRAMNTEAFF

V gene: TRBV7-9
clone size: NA
D gene: NA
J gene: TRBJ1-1
CDR3 DNA: TGTGCCAGCAGCTTAGGGTCCCGGGTCACTGAAGCTTTCTTT
CDR3 protein: CASSLGSRVTEAFF

V gene: TRBV30
clone size: NA
D gene: NA
J gene: TRBJ1-5
CDR3 DNA: TGTGCCTGGAGTGGAGAGGCCAGCCCAATTCCCTATCAGCCCCAGCATTTT
CDR3 protein: CAWSGEASPIPYQPQHF

V gene: TRBV28
clone size: NA
D gene: NA
J gene: TRBJ1-5
CDR3 DNA: TGTGCCAGCAGCCCCGGGGGGAATCAGCCCCAGCATTTT
CDR3 protein: CASSPGGNQPQHF

V gene: TRBV7-6
clone size: NA
D gene: TRBD2
J gene: TRBJ2-4
CDR3 DNA: TGTGCCAGCAGCTTATTTGGGGGGGAACGGGACATTCAGTACTTC
CDR3 protein: CASSLFGGERDIQYF

V gene: TRBV19
clone size: NA
D gene: TRBD1
J gene: TRBJ2-1
CDR3 DNA: TGTGCCAGTAGTATAGTGGGGACAGAATACAATGAGCAGTTCTTC
CDR3 protein: CASSIVGTEYNEQFF

V gene: TRBV6-5
clone size: once
D gene: NA
J gene: TRBJ1-5
CDR3 DNA: TGTGCCAGCAGTCCCGGACATGTGTTAGAGCCCCAGCATTTT
CDR3 protein: CASSPGHVLEPQHF

V gene: TRBV14
clone size: NA
D gene: NA
J gene: TRBJ2-5
CDR3 DNA: TGTGCCAGCAGCAAAGGGGCGGGCACTGGGGAGACCCAGTACTTC
CDR3 protein: CASSKGAGTGETQYF

V gene: TRBV6-1
clone size: NA
D gene: TRBD2
J gene: TRBJ2-5
CDR3 DNA: TGTGCCAGCAGTGAATCAACTAGCGGGGGGGAGGAGACCCAGTACTTC
CDR3 protein: CASSESTSGGEETQYF

V gene: TRBV9
clone size: NA
D gene: TRBD1
J gene: TRBJ2-3
CDR3 DNA: TGTGCCAGCAGCGTAGAGGGACAGGGGATAACAGATACGCAGTATTTT
CDR3 protein: CASSVEGQGITDTQYF

V gene: TRBV5-4
clone size: NA
D gene: NA
J gene: TRBJ1-2
CDR3 DNA: TGTGCCAGCAGCTCGCCCGTAGAGGACACCAGCTATGGCTACACCTTC
CDR3 protein: CASSSPVEDTSYGYTF

V gene: TRBV6-5
clone size: NA
D gene: TRBD1
J gene: TRBJ2-7
CDR3 DNA: TGTGCCAGCAGTCCAGACAGGGGAGGATACGAGCAGTACTTC
CDR3 protein: CASSPDRGGYEQYF

V gene: TRBV7-9
clone size: NA
D gene: NA
J gene: TRBJ1-4
CDR3 DNA: TGTGCCAGCAGCTTCGGGGGGGAAAAACTGTTTTTT
CDR3 protein: CASSFGGEKLFF

V gene: TRBV10-2
clone size: NA
D gene: NA
J gene: TRBJ2-1
CDR3 DNA: TGCGCCAGCAGGCTCCTTCCCCAGCGGGATGAGCAGTTCTTC
CDR3 protein: CASRLLPQRDEQFF

V gene: TRBV9
clone size: NA
D gene: NA
J gene: TRBJ2-7
CDR3 DNA: TGTGCCAGCAGCGTAGCACAGGCGCCGTACGAGCAGTACTTC
CDR3 protein: CASSVAQAPYEQYF

V gene: TRBV2
clone size: NA
D gene: NA
J gene: TRBJ1-5
CDR3 DNA: TGTGCCAGCAGTGACCGGGGGAGCAATCAGCCCCAGCATTTT
CDR3 protein: CASSDRGSNQPQHF

V gene: TRBV27
clone size: NA
D gene: TRBD1
J gene: TRBJ2-7
CDR3 DNA: TGTGCCAGCAGTCACCGGGACAGGGGGAACGAGCAGTACTTC
CDR3 protein: CASSHRDRGNEQYF

V gene: TRBV4-1
clone size: NA
D gene: TRBD2
J gene: TRBJ2-5
CDR3 DNA: TGCGCCAGCAGCCAAGATAAAAGCGGGAGAAGGGAGACCCAGTACTTC
CDR3 protein: CASSQDKSGRRETQYF

V gene: TRBV28
clone size: NA
D gene: NA
J gene: TRBJ2-5
CDR3 DNA: TGTGCCAGCAGTTTAGTACAGCCCCAAGAGACCCAGTACTTC
CDR3 protein: CASSLVQPQETQYF

V gene: TRBV5-4
clone size: NA
D gene: TRBD1
J gene: TRBJ1-1
CDR3 DNA: TGTGCCAGCAGCGCACCCGGGACAGTGAACACTGAAGCTTTCTTT
CDR3 protein: CASSAPGTVNTEAFF

V gene: TRBV30
clone size: once
D gene: TRBD2
J gene: TRBJ2-7
CDR3 DNA: TGTGCCTGGAGTCGGGGGGCCTACGAGCAGTACTTC
CDR3 protein: CAWSRGAYEQYF

V gene: TRBV6-4
clone size: NA
D gene: TRBD2
J gene: TRBJ2-3
CDR3 DNA: TGTGCCAGCAGCGAAGGTCCTAGCGGGACCACAGATACGCAGTATTTT
CDR3 protein: CASSEGPSGTTDTQYF

V gene: TRBV19
clone size: NA
D gene: TRBD2
J gene: TRBJ2-5
CDR3 DNA: TGTGCCAGTAGTACTAGCGGGTGGGAAGAGACCCAGTACTTC
CDR3 protein: CASSTSGWEETQYF

V gene: TRBV7-2
clone size: NA
D gene: TRBD2
J gene: TRBJ2-1
CDR3 DNA: TGTGCCAGCAGCATCTCCGGGACTAGCGGGATGGTGGATGAGCAGTTCTTC
CDR3 protein: CASSISGTSGMVDEQFF

V gene: TRBV5-1
clone size: NA
D gene: NA
J gene: TRBJ2-3
CDR3 DNA: TGCGCCAGCAGCTTGGTTGCGGGCCCCACAGATACGCAGTATTTT
CDR3 protein: CASSLVAGPTDTQYF

V gene: TRBV13
clone size: NA
D gene: NA
J gene: TRBJ2-1
CDR3 DNA: TGTGCCAGCAGCGCCGACTCGTACAATGAGCAGTTCTTC
CDR3 protein: CASSADSYNEQFF

V gene: TRBV5-6
clone size: NA
D gene: TRBD2
J gene: TRBJ2-1
CDR3 DNA: TGTGCCAGCAAAAAACTAGCGGGGGGGCCTAATGAGCAGTTCTTC
CDR3 protein: CASKKLAGGPNEQFF

V gene: TRBV6-1
clone size: NA
D gene: NA
J gene: TRBJ1-5
CDR3 DNA: TGTGCCAGCAGTGAGACAGACGGCCAGCCCCAGCATTTT
CDR3 protein: CASSETDGQPQHF

V gene: TRBV6-1
clone size: NA
D gene: NA
J gene: TRBJ2-7
CDR3 DNA: TGTGCCAGCAGTGATGGTGGCAGGGCCTCCTACGAGCAGTACTTC
CDR3 protein: CASSDGGRASYEQYF

V gene: TRBV27
clone size: NA
D gene: NA
J gene: TRBJ2-2
CDR3 DNA: TGTGCCAGCAGTTTAGGGGAGTACCGGTCTAGGCGGGACACCGGGGAGCTGTTTTTT
CDR3 protein: CASSLGEYRSRRDTGELFF

V gene: TRBV30
clone size: NA
D gene: NA
J gene: TRBJ1-1
CDR3 DNA: TGTGCCTGGGGGGGGAACGCTGAAGCTTTCTTT
CDR3 protein: CAWGGNAEAFF

V gene: TRBV29-1
clone size: once
D gene: TRBD2
J gene: TRBJ2-2
CDR3 DNA: TGCAGCGTTGAAGAGGGGGGGACCGGGGAGCTGTTTTTT
CDR3 protein: CSVEEGGTGELFF

V gene: TRBV7-9
clone size: NA
D gene: NA
J gene: TRBJ2-7
CDR3 DNA: TGTGCCAGCAGCTTAGCGAAGGCAGGGAGGGAGCAGTACTTC
CDR3 protein: CASSLAKAGREQYF

V gene: TRBV7-6
clone size: few
D gene: TRBD2
J gene: TRBJ2-2
CDR3 DNA: TGTGCCAGCAGCTTAGCGCTAGCGGGGGGCACCGGGGAGCTGTTTTTT
CDR3 protein: CASSLALAGGTGELFF

V gene: TRBV4-3
clone size: NA
D gene: TRBD2
J gene: TRBJ2-7
CDR3 DNA: TGCGCCAGCAGCCAAGAGGCGGGGGAGCTCTACGAGCAGTACTTC
CDR3 protein: CASSQEAGELYEQYF

V gene: TRBV7-6
clone size: NA
D gene: TRBD2
J gene: TRBJ2-7
CDR3 DNA: TGTGCCAGCAGTTTAGCTAGCGGGGGGACCTACGAGCAGTACTTC
CDR3 protein: CASSLASGGTYEQYF

V gene: TRBV4-1
clone size: NA
D gene: NA
J gene: TRBJ2-2
CDR3 DNA: TGCGCCAGCATGGTTAAAGGAGGCGAGCTGTTTTTT
CDR3 protein: CASMVKGGELFF

V gene: TRBV7-2
clone size: NA
D gene: NA
J gene: TRBJ2-1
CDR3 DNA: TGTGCCAGCAGCTTAGATATCGAGGGATTATCAGGATACAATGAGCAGTTCTTC
CDR3 protein: CASSLDIEGLSGYNEQFF

V gene: TRBV7-9
clone size: NA
D gene: NA
J gene: TRBJ2-3
CDR3 DNA: TGTGCCAGCAGCTTAGCGGGCTCCTCCACAGATACGCAGTATTTT
CDR3 protein: CASSLAGSSTDTQYF

V gene: TRBV5-6
clone size: NA
D gene: NA
J gene: TRBJ2-7
CDR3 DNA: TGTGCCAGCAGCTTGTTTAGTGATACCCCGGGGGCCTACGAGCAGTACTTC
CDR3 protein: CASSLFSDTPGAYEQYF

V gene: TRBV6-5
clone size: NA
D gene: TRBD2
J gene: TRBJ2-1
CDR3 DNA: TGTGCCAGCAGTTACTTAGCGGGGGACAATGAGCAGTTCTTC
CDR3 protein: CASSYLAGDNEQFF

V gene: TRBV7-2
clone size: NA
D gene: NA
J gene: TRBJ2-7
CDR3 DNA: TGTGCCAGCAGCTTAGGGGTTGAGGGCTACGAGCAGTACTTC
CDR3 protein: CASSLGVEGYEQYF

V gene: TRBV11-2
clone size: NA
D gene: NA
J gene: TRBJ1-4
CDR3 DNA: TGTGCCAGCACCTCGCTCGGGGGTTCAACTAATGAAAAACTGTTTTTT
CDR3 protein: CASTSLGGSTNEKLFF

V gene: TRBV5-6
clone size: NA
D gene: TRBD2
J gene: TRBJ2-1
CDR3 DNA: TGTGCCAGCAGCCCAGATAGCGGGGTGAGCTCCTACAATGAGCAGTTCTTC
CDR3 protein: CASSPDSGVSSYNEQFF

V gene: TRBV7-9
clone size: few
D gene: NA
J gene: TRBJ2-1
CDR3 DNA: TGTGCCAGCAGCTCCGGGAGAAACTCCTACAATGAGCAGTTCTTC
CDR3 protein: CASSSGRNSYNEQFF

V gene: TRBV11-1
clone size: once
D gene: NA
J gene: TRBJ2-1
CDR3 DNA: TGTGCCAGCAGCTTAGCGGATCGGGGTAATGAGCAGTTCTTC
CDR3 protein: CASSLADRGNEQFF